Sequencing of this T cell receptor (beta chain) was carried out in a study of blood T cells in healthy people across ages. The V gene lost 7 bases and the J gene lost 10 bases, with 14 bases spanning the gap. This CDR3 has 11 residues. CDR1 is SGHRS and CDR2 is YFSETQ in the germline V gene. Primers used in a second PCR of about 6 to 12 cycles were a sample-barcoded 5' primer and a J-beta primer mix. TCRdb reanalysed the 5' RACE reads using MiXCR and keeps one entry per CDR3 protein. The table records 1.5 million to 2 million distinct CDR3 sequences, over 25% of them present only once. This clonotype was seen more than once but under ten times.

The sequence was collected from a woman aged 30 to 39 in good health. The sample was blood. This chain joins TRBV5-1 and TRBJ1-1; D ambiguous. CDR3: CASLGQAGAFF. CDR3 DNA: TGCGCCAGCCTTGGGCAGGCAGGAGCTTTCTTT. The entire variable domain, with the rest obtained from reference TRBV5-1 and TRBJ1-1, is as follows: KAGVTQTPRYLIKTRGQQVTLSCSPISGHRSVSWYQQTPGQGLQFLFEYFSETQRNKGNFPGRFSGRQFSNSRSEMNVSTLELGDSALYLCASLGQAGAFFGQGTRLTVV.